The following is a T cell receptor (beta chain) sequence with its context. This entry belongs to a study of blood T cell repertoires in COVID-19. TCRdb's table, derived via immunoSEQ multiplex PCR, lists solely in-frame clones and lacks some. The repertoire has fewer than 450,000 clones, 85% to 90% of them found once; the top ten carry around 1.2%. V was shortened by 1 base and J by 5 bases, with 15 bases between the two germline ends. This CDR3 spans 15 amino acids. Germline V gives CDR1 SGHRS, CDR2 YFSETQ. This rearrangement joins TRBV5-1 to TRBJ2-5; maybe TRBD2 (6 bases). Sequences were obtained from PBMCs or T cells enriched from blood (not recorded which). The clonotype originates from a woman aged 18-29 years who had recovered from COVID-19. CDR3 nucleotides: TGCGCCAGCAGCTTGTCGGCCCAGAGCGGGGAGACCCAGTACTTC. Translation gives CASSLSAQSGETQYF.